This T cell receptor beta chain was obtained from a study of shared clonotypes between healthy human individuals. This clone occurred a few times. CDR3 size: 15 residues. Method: immunoSEQ multiplex PCR; TCRdb's copy keeps in-frame clones and lacks some. This table has approximately 510,000 clones, approximately 85% appearing once. The chain employs TRBV21-1 and TRBJ2-7; TRBD1 is the table's D call and was not checked against the DNA. TRBV21-1 is reported as a pseudogene. Sequencing used PBMCs. The sequence derives from a woman aged 40 to 50 in good health. Some clones in this sample may be carry-over from other donors' samples. CDR3 residues: CASSRGGQASYEQYF. The CDR3 nucleotides read TGTGCCAGCAGCAGAGGGGGACAGGCCTCCTACGAGCAGTACTTC.